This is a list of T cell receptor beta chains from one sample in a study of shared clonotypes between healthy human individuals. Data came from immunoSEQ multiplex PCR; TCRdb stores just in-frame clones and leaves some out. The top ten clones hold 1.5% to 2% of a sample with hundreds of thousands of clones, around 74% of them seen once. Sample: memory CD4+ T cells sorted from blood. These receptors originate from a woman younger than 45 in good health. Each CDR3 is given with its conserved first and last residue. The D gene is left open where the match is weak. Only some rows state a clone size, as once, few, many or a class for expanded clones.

CDR3: CASSSISGGEQFF
DNA: TGTGCCAGCAGCTCCATATCGGGTGGTGAGCAGTTCTTC
V: TRBV11-3
D: NA
size: NA
J: TRBJ2-1

CDR3: CASSKPLSYEQYF
DNA: TGTGCCAGCAGCAAACCTCTCTCCTACGAGCAGTACTTC
V: TRBV21-1
D: NA
size: NA
J: TRBJ2-7

CDR3: CSVEDSSGPTYEQYF
DNA: TGCAGCGTTGAAGATTCGTCCGGGCCAACCTACGAGCAGTACTTC
V: TRBV29-1
D: NA
size: NA
J: TRBJ2-7

CDR3: CAWKTGTKETQYF
DNA: TGTGCCTGGAAGACAGGGACCAAAGAGACCCAGTACTTC
V: TRBV30
D: TRBD1
size: NA
J: TRBJ2-5

CDR3: CASGFGTDTQYF
DNA: TGTGCCAGCGGCTTCGGCACAGATACGCAGTATTTT
V: TRBV5-6
D: NA
size: NA
J: TRBJ2-3

CDR3: CASSLRGFPYNEQFF
DNA: TGTGCCAGCAGTTTACGAGGGTTCCCATACAATGAGCAGTTCTTC
V: TRBV28
D: NA
size: NA
J: TRBJ2-1

CDR3: CASSVGIAELGWAGELFF
DNA: TGTGCCAGCAGCGTAGGAATAGCGGAGCTTGGTTGGGCCGGGGAGCTGTTTTTT
V: TRBV9
D: NA
size: NA
J: TRBJ2-2

CDR3: CASSPRGYGELFF
DNA: TGTGCCAGCAGCCCCAGGGGGTACGGGGAGCTGTTTTTT
V: TRBV2
D: TRBD1
size: NA
J: TRBJ2-2

CDR3: CASSPKLRTSGSTDTQYF
DNA: TGCGCCAGCAGCCCGAAGCTGCGGACTAGCGGGAGCACAGATACGCAGTATTTT
V: TRBV4-1
D: TRBD2
size: NA
J: TRBJ2-3

CDR3: CASSLELAGATGELFF
DNA: TGTGCCAGCAGCTTAGAGCTAGCGGGGGCCACCGGGGAGCTGTTTTTT
V: TRBV11-3
D: TRBD2
size: NA
J: TRBJ2-2

CDR3: CASRPDQGFAYEQYF
DNA: TGTGCCAGCAGGCCAGACCAGGGTTTCGCCTACGAGCAGTACTTC
V: TRBV6-1
D: NA
size: NA
J: TRBJ2-7

CDR3: CASATRPPGLHYEQYF
DNA: TGTGCCAGCGCGACTCGACCCCCGGGACTACACTACGAGCAGTACTTC
V: TRBV27
D: TRBD2
size: NA
J: TRBJ2-7

CDR3: CASSPRVEATNEKLFF
DNA: TGTGCCAGCTCACCCCGCGTCGAAGCAACTAATGAAAAACTGTTTTTT
V: TRBV18
D: NA
size: NA
J: TRBJ1-4

CDR3: CASSLEPASGTYEQYF
DNA: TGCGCCAGCAGCTTGGAGCCGGCTAGCGGAACCTACGAGCAGTACTTC
V: TRBV5-1
D: TRBD2
size: NA
J: TRBJ2-7

CDR3: CASSEIRSNQPQHF
DNA: TGTGCCAGCAGTGAAATACGCAGCAATCAGCCCCAGCATTTT
V: TRBV2
D: NA
size: NA
J: TRBJ1-5

CDR3: CSISQGSWGSEQYF
DNA: TGCAGCATCTCTCAGGGTTCCTGGGGCTCCGAGCAGTACTTC
V: TRBV29-1
D: NA
size: NA
J: TRBJ2-7

CDR3: CASSFLAGSQETQYF
DNA: TGTGCCAGCAGCTTCCTAGCGGGCTCCCAAGAGACCCAGTACTTC
V: TRBV7-9
D: TRBD2
size: NA
J: TRBJ2-5

CDR3: CASSIGTDTGELFF
DNA: TGCGCCAGCAGCATCGGGACAGACACCGGGGAGCTGTTTTTT
V: TRBV5-1
D: TRBD1
size: many
J: TRBJ2-2

CDR3: CASNPRVTGELFF
DNA: TGTGCCAGCAACCCCAGGGTTACCGGGGAGCTGTTTTTT
V: TRBV28
D: NA
size: NA
J: TRBJ2-2

CDR3: CASSFAGSTDTQYF
DNA: TGTGCCAGCAGTTTCGCGGGAAGCACAGATACGCAGTATTTT
V: TRBV27
D: NA
size: NA
J: TRBJ2-3

CDR3: CASSVVGGYEQYF
DNA: TGCGCCAGCAGTGTTGTGGGAGGCTACGAGCAGTACTTC
V: TRBV10-2
D: NA
size: NA
J: TRBJ2-7

CDR3: CASSLMTATYNEQFF
DNA: TGTGCCAGCAGCCTTATGACAGCTACCTACAATGAGCAGTTCTTC
V: TRBV6-5
D: NA
size: few
J: TRBJ2-1

CDR3: CASSSSGVREQFF
DNA: TGTGCCAGCAGCTCTAGCGGTGTACGTGAGCAGTTCTTC
V: TRBV7-3
D: TRBD2
size: once
J: TRBJ2-1

CDR3: CASSFSGQRMIYEQYF
DNA: TGTGCCAGCAGCTTTTCGGGACAGCGTATGATCTACGAGCAGTACTTC
V: TRBV7-9
D: TRBD1
size: NA
J: TRBJ2-7

CDR3: CASSFEGNTGELFF
DNA: TGTGCCAGCAGCTTCGAGGGAAACACCGGGGAGCTGTTTTTT
V: TRBV7-3
D: NA
size: NA
J: TRBJ2-2

CDR3: CASSGGTVGEKLFF
DNA: TGCGCCAGCAGCGGCGGGACTGTCGGTGAAAAACTGTTTTTT
V: TRBV5-1
D: NA
size: NA
J: TRBJ1-4

CDR3: CASSSSGSYEQYF
DNA: TGTGCCAGTAGTTCGAGTGGATCCTACGAGCAGTACTTC
V: TRBV19
D: NA
size: NA
J: TRBJ2-7

CDR3: CASSLAGGPEETQYF
DNA: TGTGCCAGCAGTTTAGCGGGAGGGCCAGAAGAGACCCAGTACTTC
V: TRBV28
D: TRBD2
size: NA
J: TRBJ2-5

CDR3: CASSSGTGRTGNQPQHF
DNA: TGTGCCAGTAGCTCCGGGACAGGAAGGACGGGCAATCAGCCCCAGCATTTT
V: TRBV19
D: TRBD1
size: NA
J: TRBJ1-5

CDR3: CASSLRGHRASFVEQFF
DNA: TGCGCCAGCAGCTTGAGAGGCCATAGGGCTAGCTTCGTTGAGCAGTTCTTC
V: TRBV5-1
D: NA
size: NA
J: TRBJ2-1

CDR3: CASSSGTSGSYEQYF
DNA: TGTGCCAGCAGTTCCGGGACTAGCGGGAGTTACGAGCAGTACTTC
V: TRBV28
D: TRBD2
size: few
J: TRBJ2-7

CDR3: CASRVGREDTQYF
DNA: TGTGCCAGCAGGGTTGGGAGGGAGGATACGCAGTATTTT
V: TRBV6-6
D: TRBD2
size: once
J: TRBJ2-3

CDR3: CASSLNPSGNTIYF
DNA: TGCGCCAGCAGCTTGAACCCCTCTGGAAACACCATATATTTT
V: TRBV5-1
D: NA
size: NA
J: TRBJ1-3

CDR3: CASSLQGAVGELFF
DNA: TGTGCCAGCAGCTTACAGGGGGCCGTCGGGGAGCTGTTTTTT
V: TRBV11-2
D: TRBD1
size: few
J: TRBJ2-2

CDR3: CASSSAGRVGGGYTF
DNA: TGTGCCAGCAGTTCGGCGGGCAGGGTGGGGGGTGGCTACACCTTC
V: TRBV27
D: NA
size: NA
J: TRBJ1-2

CDR3: CASVRALGTEAFF
DNA: TGTGCCAGCGTCAGGGCCCTGGGGACTGAAGCTTTCTTT
V: TRBV6-1
D: NA
size: NA
J: TRBJ1-1

CDR3: CASTSWPYNEQFF
DNA: TGTGCCAGCACCTCGTGGCCCTACAATGAGCAGTTCTTC
V: TRBV5-6
D: NA
size: NA
J: TRBJ2-1

CDR3: CASSTTSSYNEQFF
DNA: TGTGCCAGTAGCACTACGAGCTCCTACAATGAGCAGTTCTTC
V: TRBV19
D: NA
size: NA
J: TRBJ2-1

CDR3: CASSGEGQPQHF
DNA: TGTGCCAGCAGTGGCGAAGGGCAGCCCCAGCATTTT
V: TRBV2
D: NA
size: NA
J: TRBJ1-5

CDR3: CASSLRRASTDTQYF
DNA: TGTGCCAGCAGCTTACGACGAGCTAGCACAGATACGCAGTATTTT
V: TRBV11-2
D: NA
size: NA
J: TRBJ2-3

CDR3: CASSGGQPSSYNEQFF
DNA: TGTGCCAGCAGCGGAGGACAGCCGAGCTCCTACAATGAGCAGTTCTTC
V: TRBV5-4
D: NA
size: NA
J: TRBJ2-1

CDR3: CASSSTGGASEQYF
DNA: TGTGCCAGTAGTTCGACAGGGGGCGCCTCCGAGCAGTACTTC
V: TRBV19
D: TRBD1
size: NA
J: TRBJ2-7

CDR3: CASSYGFEGETQYF
DNA: TGTGCCAGCAGTTACGGTTTCGAGGGTGAGACCCAGTACTTC
V: TRBV6-5
D: NA
size: many
J: TRBJ2-5

CDR3: CASRRQGSYEQYF
DNA: TGTGCCAGCAGACGACAGGGATCCTACGAGCAGTACTTC
V: TRBV6-4
D: TRBD1
size: few
J: TRBJ2-7

CDR3: CASSSRNRDRQYF
DNA: TGTGCCAGCAGTTCTAGGAACAGGGATAGGCAGTACTTC
V: TRBV6-5
D: NA
size: NA
J: TRBJ2-7

CDR3: CATGTGVMNEQFF
DNA: TGTGCCACCGGGACAGGGGTTATGAATGAGCAGTTCTTC
V: TRBV28
D: TRBD1
size: few
J: TRBJ2-1

CDR3: CASSDPGTETQYF
DNA: TGTGCCAGCAGTGACCCCGGGACAGAGACCCAGTACTTC
V: TRBV6-1
D: NA
size: NA
J: TRBJ2-5

CDR3: CASSLDPGAIRTTNEKLFF
DNA: TGTGCCAGCAGCTTAGATCCCGGAGCCATTAGAACAACTAATGAAAAACTGTTTTTT
V: TRBV11-2
D: NA
size: NA
J: TRBJ1-4

CDR3: CASSVSRTTSGQYF
DNA: TGTGCCAGCAGTGTATCCAGGACCACGAGCGGACAGTACTTC
V: TRBV2
D: NA
size: NA
J: TRBJ2-7

CDR3: CASSLSPGNSNQPQHF
DNA: TGCGCCAGCAGTTTATCTCCAGGGAATAGCAATCAGCCCCAGCATTTT
V: TRBV10-2
D: NA
size: once
J: TRBJ1-5

CDR3: CASSITVLYEQYF
DNA: TGTGCCAGTAGTATCACAGTGCTCTACGAGCAGTACTTC
V: TRBV19
D: NA
size: NA
J: TRBJ2-7

CDR3: CASSPKRAGYAYGYTF
DNA: TGTGCCAGCAGCCCTAAACGAGCCGGGTACGCCTATGGCTACACCTTC
V: TRBV7-9
D: NA
size: NA
J: TRBJ1-2

CDR3: CASSLGGNRGSYEQYF
DNA: TGTGCCAGCTCCCTCGGGGGTAACCGAGGGTCCTACGAGCAGTACTTC
V: TRBV27
D: NA
size: NA
J: TRBJ2-7

CDR3: CAWRPGQNPYEQYF
DNA: TGTGCCTGGAGGCCGGGACAGAACCCCTACGAGCAGTACTTC
V: TRBV30
D: TRBD1
size: many
J: TRBJ2-7

CDR3: CASSWDQPQHF
DNA: TGTGCCAGCAGTTGGGATCAGCCCCAGCATTTT
V: TRBV28
D: NA
size: few
J: TRBJ1-5

CDR3: CASSALGSLGGQPQHF
DNA: TGTGCCAGCAGTGCCCTCGGCTCTTTGGGGGGCCAGCCCCAGCATTTT
V: TRBV27
D: NA
size: NA
J: TRBJ1-5

CDR3: CASSEDPVPNTEAFF
DNA: TGTGCCAGCAGTGAAGACCCGGTTCCGAACACTGAAGCTTTCTTT
V: TRBV2
D: NA
size: NA
J: TRBJ1-1

CDR3: CAISPGGVDSLKQYF
DNA: TGTGCCATCAGCCCAGGGGGGGTGGACTCCTTGAAGCAGTACTTC
V: TRBV10-3
D: NA
size: once
J: TRBJ2-7

CDR3: CASSLALNTGELFF
DNA: TGTGCCAGCAGCTTGGCGTTGAACACCGGGGAGCTGTTTTTT
V: TRBV7-8
D: NA
size: many
J: TRBJ2-2

CDR3: CASSTPGRQYEQYF
DNA: TGTGCCAGCAGCACACCGGGACGGCAGTACGAGCAGTACTTC
V: TRBV11-1
D: NA
size: once
J: TRBJ2-7